This T cell receptor (beta chain) was identified during a study of blood T cell repertoires in COVID-19. Study details: Sites in the United States, Italy and Spain provided acute and convalescent COVID-19 samples. The analysed material was cDNA or gDNA that came from T cells, B-cell-depleted T cells, or PBMCs.

In the authors' methods: Amplification of reference gene primers was used by the study to estimate nucleated cell counts. The method was immunoSEQ multiplex PCR; TCRdb's version includes in-frame clones alone and lacks a portion of them. The DNA was the basis for D and trimming; V, J and clone size are from that table. The table shows fewer than 200,000 clones, with around 86% occurring only once. The receptor was derived from a man over 45 with active or convalescent COVID-19. The specimen sequenced was peripheral blood.

The chain's CDR3 is CATSDSQGFHEQYF. Here the CDR3 DNA reads TGTGCCACCAGTGATAGTCAGGGTTTCCACGAGCAGTACTTC. The chain joins TRBV24-1 to TRBJ2-7; D is possibly TRBD1 (5 bases). The CDR3 runs 14 residues. The germline gives CDR1 KGHDR, CDR2 SFDVKD. V lost 3 bases and J lost 5, with 13 bases in between.